The sequence of this T cell receptor (beta chain) was determined in a study of PD-1 blockade in classical Hodgkin lymphoma (dated by TCRdb to the early 2020s). Concerning the study at large: Nivolumab dosing was 3 mg/kg intravenously every 2 weeks, continuing until either disease progression or unacceptable toxicity. To define a peripheral blood immune signature of response to PD-1 blockade in classical Hodgkin lymphoma, the study combined TCR beta sequencing with CyTOF. Broad study findings and their caveats: Trial patients achieving complete response had baseline diversity similar to newly diagnosed patients, whereas partial responders and progressors had significantly lower diversity. The study covered only a single clinical trial cohort, and the causes of the repertoire differences, possibly disease activity or prior therapy, were still not defined. Baseline TCR diversity was reported to be lower in newly diagnosed patients than in healthy donors, and even lower in relapsed/refractory patients. By C4D1, a significant rise was seen in CD4+ TCR diversity but not in CD8+ TCR diversity (p=0.0027 vs p=0.16), and the rise was most apparent among complete responders (p=0.02). Patients starting nivolumab less than 1 year after ASCT had lower diversity and were excluded from later analyses to avoid confounding by immune reconstitution.

This clone appeared a single time. Its target antigen remains unknown. The input lacks base qualities; no much larger clone sits a single base away. The time point label, read with the paper, signifies: cycle 2 day 1 (C2D1) of nivolumab. Relapse after autologous stem cell transplantation had occurred in all trial patients, and cohorts A, B and C were distinguished by prior brentuximab vedotin exposure. The trial cohort was composed of roughly 60 patients with relapsed/refractory classical Hodgkin lymphoma, for whom complete response, partial response or progressive disease was recorded as best overall response. In the multi-cohort phase II CheckMate 205 trial, trial patients received single-agent nivolumab. An independent review committee assessed best overall response by applying the 2007 International Working Group response criteria. Trial PBMCs were collected just before the start of nivolumab (C1D1) and during therapy at cycle 2 day 1 and cycle 4 day 1. Peripheral blood was collected in 8 mL Vacutainer Cell Preparation Tubes, from which PBMCs were isolated by centrifugation and then cryopreserved.

The junction shows trimming of 3 bases on V and 4 bases on J, plus 15 bases between the germline ends. The CDR3 starts with the cysteine, ends with the phenylalanine, and has 15 residues. Of all the DNA, just the CDR3 is kept, 45 bases in frame from base 1. According to the germline V gene (reference sequence), CDR1 reads SEHNR and CDR2 reads FQNEAQ. The Qiagen DNeasy kit was used to extract genomic DNA from unsorted PBMCs and from the negatively selected CD4+ and CD8+ fractions. Amplification of TCR beta CDR3 regions was done by immunoSEQ multiplex PCR with primers that anneal to V and J segments. A synthetic immune receptor repertoire was used to minimize amplification bias, and any remaining bias was removed computationally after sequencing. The paper's data handling went like this. Custom Python scripts were used to quantify repertoire diversity as the Shannon entropy index. The unsorted, CD4+ and CD8+ repertoires were each analyzed separately, with the exception of combined analyses, where CD4+ and CD8+ sequences were merged in silico. Clonal expansion was defined as at least a 2-fold frequency increase after treatment relative to C1D1, with a pseudocount of 0.5 for undetected baseline clones. Singleton clones were defined as clones with 0 or 1 copy at C1D1, and non-singleton clones were defined as clones with 2 or more copies. By matching protein sequences in sorted samples from the same patient, clones expanded in unsorted samples were annotated as CD4+, CD8+ or unknown. Wilcoxon tests on paired samples were used to test diversity changes from C1D1 to C4D1. Not all clones reach the TCRdb copy of this immuneACCESS table, which keeps in-frame sequences only. Checked studies attribute under half of the gap to unresolved V genes and leave the rest unexplained. That table is the source of V, J and clone size, and D and trimming were worked out from the DNA. This sample is represented by more than 45,000 clones; 73% of them were singletons. The top ten hold roughly 16% of the sample.

This receptor was obtained from a human donor with classical Hodgkin lymphoma. The sequenced sample was peripheral blood mononuclear cells (PBMCs), obtained before the second cycle of nivolumab. The rearrangement joined TRBV7-9 to TRBJ1-1; 5 matching bases give a weak D call of TRBD1. The CDR3 reads as follows: CASSFLAGKGTEAFF. The nucleotide sequence is given as TGTGCCAGCAGCTTTTTGGCAGGGAAGGGCACTGAAGCTTTCTTT.